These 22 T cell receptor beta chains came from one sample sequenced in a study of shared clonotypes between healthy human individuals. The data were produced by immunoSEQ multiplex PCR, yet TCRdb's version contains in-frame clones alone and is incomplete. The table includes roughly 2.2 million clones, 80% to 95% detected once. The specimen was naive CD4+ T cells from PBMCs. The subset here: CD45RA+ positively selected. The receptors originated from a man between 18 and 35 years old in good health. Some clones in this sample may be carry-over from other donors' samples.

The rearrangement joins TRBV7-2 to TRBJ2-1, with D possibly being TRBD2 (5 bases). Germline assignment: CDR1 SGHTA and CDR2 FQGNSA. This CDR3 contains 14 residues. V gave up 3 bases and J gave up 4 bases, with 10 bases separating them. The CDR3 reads CASSFPRGYNEQFF. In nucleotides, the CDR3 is TGTGCCAGCAGCTTCCCCCGGGGATACAATGAGCAGTTCTTC.

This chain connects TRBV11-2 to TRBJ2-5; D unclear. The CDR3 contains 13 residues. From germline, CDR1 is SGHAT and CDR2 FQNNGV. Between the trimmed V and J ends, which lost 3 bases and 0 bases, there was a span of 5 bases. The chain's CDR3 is CASSFGDQETQYF. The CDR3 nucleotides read TGTGCCAGCAGCTTTGGGGACCAAGAGACCCAGTACTTC.

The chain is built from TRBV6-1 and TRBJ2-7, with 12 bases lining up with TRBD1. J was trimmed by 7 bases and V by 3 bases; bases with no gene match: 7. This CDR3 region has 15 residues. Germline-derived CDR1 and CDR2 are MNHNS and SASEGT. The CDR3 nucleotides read TGTGCCAGCAGTGAGCGGGGACAGGGGGCAGGAGAGCAGTACTTC. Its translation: CASSERGQGAGEQYF.

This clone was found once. The CDR3 DNA reads TGTGCCAGCAGACCCACCCGGGGGCGCTACGAGCAGTACTTC. It specifies CASRPTRGRYEQYF. The V call is TRBV27, the J call TRBJ2-7; D is possibly TRBD1 or TRBD2 (6 bases each). V lost 6 bases, J lost 3 bases, and 15 bases lay in between. The CDR3 totals 14 residues. Germline lookup yields CDR1 MNHEY and CDR2 SMNVEV (reference sequence).

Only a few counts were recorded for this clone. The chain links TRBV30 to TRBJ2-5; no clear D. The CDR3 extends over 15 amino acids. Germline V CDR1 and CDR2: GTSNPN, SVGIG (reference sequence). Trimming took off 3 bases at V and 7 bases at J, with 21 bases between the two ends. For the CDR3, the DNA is TGTGCCTGGAGCTCCGGTTCCCTTAGATCAACGACCCAGTACTTC. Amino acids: CAWSSGSLRSTTQYF.

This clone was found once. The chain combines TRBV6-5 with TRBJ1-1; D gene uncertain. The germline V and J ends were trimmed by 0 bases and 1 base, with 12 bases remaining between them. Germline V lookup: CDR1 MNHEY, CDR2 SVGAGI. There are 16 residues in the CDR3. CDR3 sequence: CASSYSPSQTNTEAFF. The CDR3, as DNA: TGTGCCAGCAGTTACTCCCCCTCACAGACGAACACTGAAGCTTTCTTT.

CDR3 loop: CASSLDRVSEKLFF. CDR3 coding DNA: TGTGCCAGTAGCCTGGACAGGGTAAGCGAAAAACTGTTTTTT. The chain is built from TRBV19 and TRBJ1-4; 8 bases are shared with TRBD1. The CDR3 is 14 residues long. Trimming at V came to 6 bases and at J to 8 bases, leaving 8 bases not matched to a gene. The germline CDR1 and CDR2 sequences are LNHDA and SQIVND (reference sequence).

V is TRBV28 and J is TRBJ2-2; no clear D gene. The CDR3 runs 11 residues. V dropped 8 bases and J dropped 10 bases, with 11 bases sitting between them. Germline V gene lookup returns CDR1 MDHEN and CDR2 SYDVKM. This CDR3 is CASGDRAELFF. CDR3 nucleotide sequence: TGTGCCAGCGGCGATCGCGCGGAGCTGTTTTTT.

CDR3 DNA sequence: TGTGCCAGCAGTATGGAGGGCTGGGAGCAGTACTTC. The encoded protein is CASSMEGWEQYF. V is TRBV7-9 and J is TRBJ2-7; TRBD2 is a possible D gene (6 bases). CDR3 length equals 12 residues. Per germline, CDR1 SEHNR and CDR2 FQNEAQ (reference sequence). V lost 6 bases, J lost 7 bases, and 13 bases lay in between.

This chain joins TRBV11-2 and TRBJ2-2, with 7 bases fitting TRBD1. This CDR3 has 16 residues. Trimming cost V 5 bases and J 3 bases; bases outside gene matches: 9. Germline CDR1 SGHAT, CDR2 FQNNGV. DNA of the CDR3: TGTGCCAGCAGCCGTGCGAGACAGGGAGACACCGGGGAGCTGTTTTTT. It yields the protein CASSRARQGDTGELFF.

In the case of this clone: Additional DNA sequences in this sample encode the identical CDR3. The CDR3 region has the DNA TGTGCCAGCAGTTACTCGGGTGGGGGCTATGGCTACACCTTC. Translating gives CASSYSGGGYGYTF. The chain has TRBV6-5 and TRBJ1-2, with D tentatively TRBD1 (5 bases). V lost 0 bases and J lost 4, with 9 bases in between. This CDR3 comprises 14 residues. The V gene's germline CDR1 is MNHEY and CDR2 SVGAGI.

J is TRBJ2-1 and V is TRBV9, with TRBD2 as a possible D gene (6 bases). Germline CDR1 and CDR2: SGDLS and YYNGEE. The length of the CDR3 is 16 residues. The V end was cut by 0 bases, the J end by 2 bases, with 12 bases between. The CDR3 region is CASSVVGGITYNEQFF. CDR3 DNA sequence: TGTGCCAGCAGCGTAGTGGGCGGGATTACCTACAATGAGCAGTTCTTC.

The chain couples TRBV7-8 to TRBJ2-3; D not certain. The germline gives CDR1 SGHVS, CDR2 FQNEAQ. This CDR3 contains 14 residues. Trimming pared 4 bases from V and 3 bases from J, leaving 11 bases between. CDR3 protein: CASSSKETTDTQYF. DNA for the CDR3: TGTGCCAGCAGCTCGAAGGAGACAACAGATACGCAGTATTTT. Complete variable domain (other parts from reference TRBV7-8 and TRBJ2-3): GAGVSQSPRYKVAKRGQDVALRCDPISGHVSLFWYQQALGQGPEFLTYFQNEAQLDKSGLPSDRFFAERPEGSVSTLKIQRTQQEDSAVYLCASSSKETTDTQYFGPGTRLTVL.

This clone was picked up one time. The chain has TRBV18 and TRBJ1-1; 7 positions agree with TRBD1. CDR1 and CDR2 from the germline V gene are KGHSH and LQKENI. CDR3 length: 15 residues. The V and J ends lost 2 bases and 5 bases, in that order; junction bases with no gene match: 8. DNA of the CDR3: TGTGCCAGCTCACCAATGACAGGGATTGGAACTGAAGCTTTCTTT. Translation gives CASSPMTGIGTEAFF.

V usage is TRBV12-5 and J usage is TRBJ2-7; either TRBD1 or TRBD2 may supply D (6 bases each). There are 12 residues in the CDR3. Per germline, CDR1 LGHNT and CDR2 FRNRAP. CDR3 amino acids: CARGGTRNEQYF. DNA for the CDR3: TGTGCCAGAGGCGGGACAAGGAACGAGCAGTACTTC.

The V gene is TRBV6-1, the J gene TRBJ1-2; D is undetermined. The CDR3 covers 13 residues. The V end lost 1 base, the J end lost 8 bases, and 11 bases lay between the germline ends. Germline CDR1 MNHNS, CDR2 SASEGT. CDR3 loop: CASSEGAPRGYTF. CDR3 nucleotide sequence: TGTGCCAGCAGTGAAGGGGCGCCAAGAGGCTACACCTTC.

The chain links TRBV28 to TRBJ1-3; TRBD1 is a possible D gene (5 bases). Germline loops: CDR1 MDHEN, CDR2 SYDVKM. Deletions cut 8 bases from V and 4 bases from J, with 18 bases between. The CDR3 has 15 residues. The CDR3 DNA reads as TGTGCCAGCGGCACGGGCGAGGGGTTGGGAAACACCATATATTTT. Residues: CASGTGEGLGNTIYF.

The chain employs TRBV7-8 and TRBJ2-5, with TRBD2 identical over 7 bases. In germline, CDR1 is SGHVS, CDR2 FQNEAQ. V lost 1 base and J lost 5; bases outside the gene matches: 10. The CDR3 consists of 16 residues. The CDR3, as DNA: TGTGCCAGCAGCTTAGGAGGCGGGGGACGATGGGAGACCCAGTACTTC. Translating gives CASSLGGGGRWETQYF.

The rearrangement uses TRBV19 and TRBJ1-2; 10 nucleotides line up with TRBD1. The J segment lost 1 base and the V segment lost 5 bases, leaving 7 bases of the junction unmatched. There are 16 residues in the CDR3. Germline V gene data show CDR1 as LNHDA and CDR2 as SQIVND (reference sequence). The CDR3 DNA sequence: TGTGCCAGTAGTCGGACAGGGGGAGCTTTTAACTATGGCTACACCTTC. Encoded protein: CASSRTGGAFNYGYTF.

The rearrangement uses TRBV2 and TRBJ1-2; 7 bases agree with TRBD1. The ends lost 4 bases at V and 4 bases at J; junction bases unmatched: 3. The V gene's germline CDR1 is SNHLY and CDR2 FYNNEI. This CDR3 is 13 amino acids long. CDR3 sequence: CASSGGTAYGYTF. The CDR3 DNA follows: TGTGCCAGCAGTGGAGGGACAGCCTATGGCTACACCTTC. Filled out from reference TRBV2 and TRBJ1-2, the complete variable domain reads EPEVTQTPSHQVTQMGQEVILRCVPISNHLYFYWYRQILGQKVEFLVSFYNNEISEKSEIFDDQFSVERPDGSNFTLKIRSTKLEDSAMYFCASSGGTAYGYTFGSGTRLTVV.

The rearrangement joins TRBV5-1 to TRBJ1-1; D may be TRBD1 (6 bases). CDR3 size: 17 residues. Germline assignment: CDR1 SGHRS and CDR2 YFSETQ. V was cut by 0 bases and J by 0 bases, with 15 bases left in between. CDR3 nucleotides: TGCGCCAGCAGCTTGGGGCAGGGGAGTTCTGTGAACACTGAAGCTTTCTTT. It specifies CASSLGQGSSVNTEAFF.

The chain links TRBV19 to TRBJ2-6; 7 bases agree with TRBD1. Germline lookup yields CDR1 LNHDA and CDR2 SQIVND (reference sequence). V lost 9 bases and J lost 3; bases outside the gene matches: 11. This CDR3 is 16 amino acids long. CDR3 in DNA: TGTGCCAGCCGCCCGAGATACAGGGGTGGGGCCAACGTCCTGACTTTC. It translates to CASRPRYRGGANVLTF.